This note documents a single TCR beta chain sequence. Its target is unknown. This CDR3 has 15 residues. Germline values: CDR1 MNHNS, CDR2 SASEGT. V was cut by 2 bases and J by 3 bases, with 10 bases left in between. The sample belongs to a study of cytomegalovirus exposure and HLA in healthy donors. Study findings and constraints: First-cohort TCR clusters tended to co-occur in the 95 to 150 validation repertoires, a later analysis found. Listed as cytomegalovirus-associated were over 150 TCR beta chains.

Assay used: immunoSEQ multiplex PCR; TCRdb lists only in-frame clones, some missing. This table has tens of thousands of clones, 85% to 95% appearing once. Sequenced input: PBMCs. The rearrangement joins TRBV6-1 to TRBJ2-2; D is unresolved. This receptor was taken from a man between 18 and 29 years old in good health and CMV-seronegative. CDR3 DNA sequence: TGTGCCAGCAGTGAATCGCCTAGATACACCGGGGAGCTGTTTTTT. Residues: CASSESPRYTGELFF.